This TCR beta chain was sequenced for a study of blood T cell repertoires in COVID-19. Across the whole study: Donors in the United States, Italy and Spain gave samples during acute or convalescent COVID-19. In each case, the material was cDNA or gDNA derived from T cells, B-cell-depleted T cells, or PBMCs.

Per the study methods: Amplification of reference gene primers provided the estimated nucleated cell counts. Sequenced by immunoSEQ multiplex PCR; TCRdb stores in-frame clones only, minus some. The DNA gave D and trimming, while V, J and clone size come from that table. The sample yields over 350,000 clones, around 89% seen once. Germline lookup yields CDR1 MNHNS and CDR2 SASEGT. V was trimmed by 1 base and J by 0 bases, leaving 12 bases between them. This CDR3 contains 16 residues. The TCR was taken from a woman younger than 45 with acute or convalescent COVID-19. The V and J genes are TRBV6-1 and TRBJ1-1; a weak D match, TRBD1 (5 bases). The material sequenced was peripheral blood. CDR3 DNA: TGTGCCAGCAGTGAAGGGGCAGGGAGGTTGAACACTGAAGCTTTCTTT. Its translation: CASSEGAGRLNTEAFF.